This note documents a single TCR beta chain sequence. Its antigen remains unknown. Germline assignment: CDR1 SGHVS and CDR2 FQNEAQ. The CDR3 contains 14 residues. Trimming took off 2 bases at V and 3 bases at J, with 8 bases between the two ends. These data belong to a study of human T cells and chemical hapten exposure. Study at large: Per-sample TCR yield variation was attributed mainly to small pooled library volume differences.

Total RNA came from unfractionated whole blood. General study results and limits: TCRs whose frequency exceeded 1 in 1000 remained the same following DPC sensitization.

Separate cDNA molecules received unique molecular identifiers, which the library attached to them. TCRdb re-called the reads through MiXCR, storing one row per CDR3 protein. Of more than 100,000 distinct CDR3 sequences detected, approximately 9.3% appear once; the ten largest clones hold approximately 1.4%. The sequenced sample consisted of whole blood. The receptor was isolated from a human donor in good health. Some clones in this sample may be carry-over from other donors' samples. The chain has TRBV7-8 and TRBJ2-1; D ambiguous. This chain's CDR3 is CASSLTGFYNEQFF. For the CDR3, the DNA is TGTGCCAGCAGCTTAACCGGTTTCTACAATGAGCAGTTCTTC.